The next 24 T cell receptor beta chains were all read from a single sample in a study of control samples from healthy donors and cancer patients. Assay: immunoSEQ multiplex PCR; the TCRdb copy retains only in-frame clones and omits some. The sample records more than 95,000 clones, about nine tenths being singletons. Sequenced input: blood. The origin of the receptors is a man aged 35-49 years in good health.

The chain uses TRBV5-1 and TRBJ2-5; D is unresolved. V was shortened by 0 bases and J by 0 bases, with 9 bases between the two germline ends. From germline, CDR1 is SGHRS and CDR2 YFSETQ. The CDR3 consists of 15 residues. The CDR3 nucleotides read TGCGCCAGCAGCTTGGGAGTTGGATACCAAGAGACCCAGTACTTC. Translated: CASSLGVGYQETQYF.

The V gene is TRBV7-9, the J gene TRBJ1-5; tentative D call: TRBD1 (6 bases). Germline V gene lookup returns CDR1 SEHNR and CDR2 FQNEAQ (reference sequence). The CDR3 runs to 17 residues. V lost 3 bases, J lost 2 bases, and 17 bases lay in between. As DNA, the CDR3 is TGTGCCAGCAGCTTCGGTCTCGGGAGGACAGGCAATCAGCCCCAGCATTTT. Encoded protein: CASSFGLGRTGNQPQHF.

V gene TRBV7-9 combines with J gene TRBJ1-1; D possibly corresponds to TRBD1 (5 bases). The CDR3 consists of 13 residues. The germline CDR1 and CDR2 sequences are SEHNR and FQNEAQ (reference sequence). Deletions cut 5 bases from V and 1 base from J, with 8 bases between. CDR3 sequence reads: CASSRGSNTEAFF. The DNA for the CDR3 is TGTGCCAGCAGCAGGGGCTCGAACACTGAAGCTTTCTTT.

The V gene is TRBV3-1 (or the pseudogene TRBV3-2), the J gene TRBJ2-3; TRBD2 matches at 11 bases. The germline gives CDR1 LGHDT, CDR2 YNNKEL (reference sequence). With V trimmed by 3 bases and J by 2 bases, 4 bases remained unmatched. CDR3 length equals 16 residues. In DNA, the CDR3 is TGTGCCAGCAGCCAGTATAGCGGGGGGGACACAGATACGCAGTATTTT. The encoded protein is CASSQYSGGDTDTQYF.

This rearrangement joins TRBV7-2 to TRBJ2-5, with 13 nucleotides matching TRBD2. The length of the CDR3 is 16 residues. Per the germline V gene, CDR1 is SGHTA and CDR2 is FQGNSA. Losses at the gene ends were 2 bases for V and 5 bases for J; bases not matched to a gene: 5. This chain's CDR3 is CASSLLLAGGRETQYF. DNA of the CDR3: TGTGCCAGCAGCTTATTACTAGCGGGGGGGCGCGAGACCCAGTACTTC.

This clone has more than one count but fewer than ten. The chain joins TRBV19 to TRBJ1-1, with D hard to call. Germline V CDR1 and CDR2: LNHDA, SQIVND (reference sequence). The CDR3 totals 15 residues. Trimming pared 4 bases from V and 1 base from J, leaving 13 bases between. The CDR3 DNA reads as TGTGCCAGTAGTAACCGGGAGCCGTGGAACACTGAAGCTTTCTTT. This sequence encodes CASSNREPWNTEAFF.

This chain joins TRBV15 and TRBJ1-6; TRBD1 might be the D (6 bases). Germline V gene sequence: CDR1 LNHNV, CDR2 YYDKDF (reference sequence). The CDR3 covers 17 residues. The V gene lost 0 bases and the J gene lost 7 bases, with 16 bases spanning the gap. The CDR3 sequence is CATSRDLVVQGNSPLHF. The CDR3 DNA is TGTGCCACCAGCAGAGATTTAGTAGTCCAGGGGAATTCACCCCTCCACTTT.

The CDR3 DNA reads as TGTGCCAGCAGCGGTAGCGGGGTTAGGTACGAGCAGTACTTC. It is translated as CASSGSGVRYEQYF. The chain couples TRBV7-9 to TRBJ2-7, with 8 bases fitting TRBD2. The trim removed 5 bases at V and 4 bases at J, leaving 7 bases unmatched. The CDR3 totals 14 residues. Germline assignment: CDR1 SEHNR and CDR2 FQNEAQ (reference sequence).

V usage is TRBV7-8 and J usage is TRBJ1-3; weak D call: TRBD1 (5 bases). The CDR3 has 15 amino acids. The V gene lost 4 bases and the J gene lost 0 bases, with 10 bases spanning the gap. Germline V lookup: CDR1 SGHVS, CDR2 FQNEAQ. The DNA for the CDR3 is TGTGCCAGCAGCTATACCGACAGCTCTGGAAACACCATATATTTT. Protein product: CASSYTDSSGNTIYF.

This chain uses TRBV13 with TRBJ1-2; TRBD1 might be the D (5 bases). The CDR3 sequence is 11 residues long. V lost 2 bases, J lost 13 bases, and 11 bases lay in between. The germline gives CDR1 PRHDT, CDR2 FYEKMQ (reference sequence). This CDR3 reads CASSLQGPVTF. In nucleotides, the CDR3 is TGTGCCAGCAGCTTACAGGGACCCGTCACCTTC.

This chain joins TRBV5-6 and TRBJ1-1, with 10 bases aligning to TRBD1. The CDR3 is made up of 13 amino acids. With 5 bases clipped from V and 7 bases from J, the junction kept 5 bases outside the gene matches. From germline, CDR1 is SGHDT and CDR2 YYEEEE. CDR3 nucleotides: TGTGCCAGCAGTTGGGACAGGGGCGGTGAAGCTTTCTTT. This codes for CASSWDRGGEAFF.

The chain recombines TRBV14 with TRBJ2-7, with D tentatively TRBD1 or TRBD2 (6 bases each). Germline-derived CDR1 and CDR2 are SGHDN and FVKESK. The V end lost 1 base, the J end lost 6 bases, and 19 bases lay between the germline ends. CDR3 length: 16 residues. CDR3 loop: CASSQVGGRVMLEQYF. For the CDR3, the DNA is TGTGCCAGCAGCCAAGTCGGGGGCAGGGTAATGCTCGAGCAGTACTTC.

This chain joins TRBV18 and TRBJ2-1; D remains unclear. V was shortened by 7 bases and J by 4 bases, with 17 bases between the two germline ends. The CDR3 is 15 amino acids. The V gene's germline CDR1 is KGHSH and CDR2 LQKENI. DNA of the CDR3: TGTGCCAGCTTTAGCACGGGCCTTCGATACAATGAGCAGTTCTTC. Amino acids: CASFSTGLRYNEQFF.

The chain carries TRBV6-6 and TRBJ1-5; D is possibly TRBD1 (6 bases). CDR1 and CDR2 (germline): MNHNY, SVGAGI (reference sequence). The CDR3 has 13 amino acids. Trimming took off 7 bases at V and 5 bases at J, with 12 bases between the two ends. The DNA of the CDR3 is TGTGCCAGCATGGACAGCGACTATCAGCCCCAGCATTTT. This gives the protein CASMDSDYQPQHF.

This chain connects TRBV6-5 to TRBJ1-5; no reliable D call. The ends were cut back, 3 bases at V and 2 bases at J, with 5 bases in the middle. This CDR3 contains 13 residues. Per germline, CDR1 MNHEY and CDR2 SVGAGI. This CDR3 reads CASSYDGNQPQHF. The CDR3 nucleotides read TGTGCCAGCAGTTATGATGGCAATCAGCCCCAGCATTTT.

CDR3 amino acids: CASSSGGNYGYTF. CDR3 coding DNA: TGTGCCTCTAGCTCAGGGGGTAACTATGGCTACACCTTC. The rearrangement uses TRBV7-9 and TRBJ1-2; TRBD1 agrees at 7 bases. The CDR3 has 13 amino acids. Trimming took 11 bases from V and 1 from J; bases not matched to a gene: 7. Germline values: CDR1 SEHNR, CDR2 FQNEAQ (reference sequence).

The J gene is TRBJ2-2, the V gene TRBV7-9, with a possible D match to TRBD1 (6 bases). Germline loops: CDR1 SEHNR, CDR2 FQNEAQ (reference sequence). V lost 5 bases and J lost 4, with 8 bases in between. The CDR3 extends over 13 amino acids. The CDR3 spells CASSVQGTGELFF. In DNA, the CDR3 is TGTGCCAGCAGCGTACAGGGCACCGGGGAGCTGTTTTTT. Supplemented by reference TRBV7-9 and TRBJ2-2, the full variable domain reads DTGVSQNPRHKITKRGQNVTFRCDPISEHNRLYWYRQTLGQGPEFLTYFQNEAQLEKSRLLSDRFSAERPKGSFSTLEIQRTEQGDSAMYLCASSVQGTGELFFGEGSRLTVL.

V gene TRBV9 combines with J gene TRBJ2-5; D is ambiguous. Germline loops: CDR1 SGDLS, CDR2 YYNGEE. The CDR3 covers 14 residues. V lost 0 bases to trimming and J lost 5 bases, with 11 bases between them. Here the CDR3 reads CASSVEIVGETQYF. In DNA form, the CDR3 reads TGTGCCAGCAGCGTAGAAATAGTTGGGGAGACCCAGTACTTC.

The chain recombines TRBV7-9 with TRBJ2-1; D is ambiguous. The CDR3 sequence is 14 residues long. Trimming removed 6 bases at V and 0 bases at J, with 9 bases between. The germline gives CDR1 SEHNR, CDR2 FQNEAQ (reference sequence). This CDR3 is CASSRLSSYNEQFF. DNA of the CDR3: TGTGCCAGCAGTCGGCTAAGCTCCTACAATGAGCAGTTCTTC.

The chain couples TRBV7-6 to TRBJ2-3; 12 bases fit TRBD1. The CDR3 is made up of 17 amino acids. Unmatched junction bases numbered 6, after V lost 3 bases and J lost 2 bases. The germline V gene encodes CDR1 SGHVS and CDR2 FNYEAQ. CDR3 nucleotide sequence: TGTGCCAGCAGCTTGACCCGGGACAGGGGGCACACAGATACGCAGTATTTT. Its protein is CASSLTRDRGHTDTQYF.

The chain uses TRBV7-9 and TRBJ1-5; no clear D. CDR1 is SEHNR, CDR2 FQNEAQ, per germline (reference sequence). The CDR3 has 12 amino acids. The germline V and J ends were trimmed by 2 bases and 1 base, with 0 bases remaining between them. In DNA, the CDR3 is TGTGCCAGCAGCTTAAGCAATCAGCCCCAGCATTTT. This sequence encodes CASSLSNQPQHF.

CDR3 sequence (DNA): TGTGCCAGCAGCAAACGAAGCACAGATACGCAGTATTTT. Its translation: CASSKRSTDTQYF. This rearrangement joins TRBV7-2 to TRBJ2-3; D is unclear. The CDR3 has 13 amino acids. Trimming shortened V by 5 bases and J by 0 bases, and 6 bases separated the two germline ends. Germline V gene lookup returns CDR1 SGHTA and CDR2 FQGNSA.

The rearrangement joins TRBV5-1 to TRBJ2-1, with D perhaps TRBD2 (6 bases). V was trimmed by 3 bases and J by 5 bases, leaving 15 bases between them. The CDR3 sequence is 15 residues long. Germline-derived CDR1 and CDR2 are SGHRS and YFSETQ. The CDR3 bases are TGCGCCAGCAGCTCCTCGGGAGCTGGCCACAATGAGCAGTTCTTC. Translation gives CASSSSGAGHNEQFF.

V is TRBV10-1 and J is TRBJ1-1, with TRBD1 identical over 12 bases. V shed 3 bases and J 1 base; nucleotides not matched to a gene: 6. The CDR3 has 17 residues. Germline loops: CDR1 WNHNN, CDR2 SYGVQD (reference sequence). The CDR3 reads CASSEAWDRGRNTEAFF. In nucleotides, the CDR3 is TGCGCCAGCAGTGAAGCTTGGGACAGGGGGCGGAACACTGAAGCTTTCTTT.